The sequence of this T cell receptor beta chain was determined in a study of cytomegalovirus exposure and HLA in healthy donors. It was with 60 Vbeta and 13 Jbeta primers that the PCR ran. Generated by immunoSEQ multiplex PCR, the TCRdb table keeps only in-frame clones and is missing some. This table holds hundreds of thousands of clones, about 80% found once. On this clone itself: The target antigen is unknown.

The CDR3 sequence is 13 residues long. Deletions cut 7 bases from V and 4 bases from J, with 13 bases between. The germline gives CDR1 ENHRY, CDR2 SYGVKD. The study's findings and limits: Cytomegalovirus-associated TCR beta chains were listed, numbering 150 to 200.

The specimen was PBMCs. This TCR was sampled from a middle-aged woman in good health and CMV-seronegative. The chain combines TRBV10-3 with TRBJ1-2; D may be TRBD1 (5 bases). CDR3 residues: CAIKLQESYGYTF. CDR3 nucleotide sequence: TGTGCCATCAAACTACAGGAAAGCTATGGCTACACCTTC.